This section outlines one T cell receptor beta chain sequence together with its context. This sample is part of a study of shared clonotypes between healthy human individuals. Each donor was a Caucasian adult residing in Nashville, Tennessee. Assay used: immunoSEQ multiplex PCR; TCRdb lists only in-frame clones, some missing. The sample includes 2 million to 2.5 million clones, roughly 90% of them seen just once. V lost 0 bases and J 4 bases, leaving 9 bases between the germline ends. Germline V gene sequence: CDR1 MGHDK, CDR2 SYGVNS. There are 14 residues in the CDR3. The chain uses TRBV25-1 and TRBJ1-2; no firm D call. The source of this sequence is a man younger than 35 in good health. Some clones in this sample may be carry-over from other donors' samples. Sequences were obtained from naive CD4+ T cells from PBMCs. As for subset: CD45RA+ positively selected. In DNA form, the CDR3 reads TGTGCCAGCAGTGAATACGGAACAGCCTATGGCTACACCTTC. Translating gives CASSEYGTAYGYTF.